In this sample, the clone carrying this TCR beta chain turned up once. Germline V gene lookup returns CDR1 GTSNPN and CDR2 SVGIG (reference sequence). The CDR3 sequence is 13 residues long. V was shortened by 4 bases and J by 4 bases, with 12 bases between the two germline ends. These data are taken from a study of cytomegalovirus exposure and HLA in healthy donors. Whole-study context: According to later analysis, the same platform produced the roughly 120 validation and over 600 first-cohort repertoires.

Clones were sequenced by immunoSEQ multiplex PCR, and TCRdb holds only the in-frame ones, with some missing. Among about 200,000 clones listed, approximately 78% were seen once. This sequence joins TRBV30 and TRBJ2-3, with D perhaps matching TRBD1 (6 bases). Specimen: PBMCs. This TCR was sampled from a woman aged 30 to 39 in good health and CMV-seronegative. As DNA, the CDR3 is TGTGCCTGGACCGCAGGGGCGGCAGATACGCAGTATTTT. This translates into CAWTAGAADTQYF.